In its sample, the clone carrying this TCR beta chain was seen a few times. The data derive from a study of OX40 agonist ivuxolimab in advanced cancers. This table comes from immunoSEQ multiplex PCR, and its TCRdb copy is limited to in-frame clones, with some not included. There are approximately 40,000 clones in the sample; 80% occur only once, and less than 5% lies in the top ten. Looked up from germline, CDR1 is SGHDT and CDR2 is YYEEEE. The CDR3 is 16 amino acids. Trimming stripped 0 bases from V and 5 bases from J, with 15 bases between. The source material was CD4+ or CD8+ T cells sorted from blood, sampled in a trial of the OX40 agonist ivuxolimab. The chain carries TRBV5-6 and TRBJ2-1; the D gene is possibly TRBD1 (6 bases). The receptor's source is an adult with an advanced solid tumor such as melanoma, head and neck, liver or kidney cancer. CDR3 nucleotide sequence: TGTGCCAGCAGCTTGGACGGGACATTCCTGAACAATGAGCAGTTCTTC. It is translated as CASSLDGTFLNNEQFF. The entire variable domain, with the rest obtained from reference TRBV5-6 and TRBJ2-1, is as follows: DAGVTQSPTHLIKTRGQQVTLRCSPKSGHDTVSWYQQALGQGPQFIFQYYEEEERQRGNFPDRFSGHQFPNYSSELNVNALLLGDSALYLCASSLDGTFLNNEQFFGPGTRLTVL.